What follows are 13 T cell receptor beta chains derived from one specimen sequenced in a study of OX40 agonist ivuxolimab in advanced cancers. Repertoires were generated with immunoSEQ multiplex PCR, while TCRdb's copy carries only in-frame clones and drops some. The sample comprises tens of thousands of clones, more than 75% of which are singletons, and 0.4% to 0.6% rests with the top ten. Sequenced here: CD4+ or CD8+ T cells sorted from blood, sampled in a trial of the OX40 agonist ivuxolimab. The receptors were sampled from an adult with an advanced solid tumor such as melanoma, head and neck, liver or kidney cancer.

This rearrangement joins TRBV2 to TRBJ1-1; D might be TRBD1 (5 bases). Germline-derived CDR1 and CDR2 are SNHLY and FYNNEI. This CDR3 region has 14 residues. Trimming removed 8 bases at V and 4 bases at J, with 17 bases between. The CDR3 sequence: CASEPDLGGTEAFF. Here the CDR3 DNA reads TGTGCCAGCGAGCCCGACTTGGGGGGCACTGAAGCTTTCTTT.

This clone was observed once. The V and J genes are TRBV5-1 and TRBJ2-5; 9 nucleotides agree with TRBD2. CDR3 size: 14 residues. Per the germline V gene, CDR1 is SGHRS and CDR2 is YFSETQ. The ends lost 5 bases at V and 2 bases at J; junction bases unmatched: 4. CDR3: CASRPTSGQETQYF. The DNA of the CDR3 is TGCGCCAGCAGGCCGACTAGCGGTCAAGAGACCCAGTACTTC.

This clone was seen a handful of times. This sequence joins TRBV5-1 and TRBJ2-1, with a tentative D call TRBD2 (7 bases). The CDR3 has 16 residues. Trimming cost V 0 bases and J 1 base, with 11 bases left between them. Per germline, CDR1 SGHRS and CDR2 YFSETQ. CDR3 in DNA: TGCGCCAGCAGCTTGGTGCGGGGGACATCCTACAATGAGCAGTTCTTC. Translated, it gives CASSLVRGTSYNEQFF.

The chain joins TRBV11-2 to TRBJ1-1; D might be TRBD1 (5 bases). V shed 2 bases and J shed 3 bases, with 7 bases lying between them. The CDR3 has 13 amino acids. CDR1 and CDR2 (germline): SGHAT, FQNNGV. The CDR3: CASSLQGDTEAFF. The CDR3 DNA is TGTGCCAGCAGCTTACAAGGGGACACTGAAGCTTTCTTT.

V usage is TRBV15 and J usage is TRBJ1-2, with D perhaps matching TRBD1 (5 bases). Trimming cost V 4 bases and J 8 bases, with 26 bases left between them. The CDR3 runs 17 residues. From germline, CDR1 is LNHNV and CDR2 YYDKDF (reference sequence). The CDR3 sequence: CATSKGALEGRIGGYTF. CDR3 DNA: TGTGCCACCAGCAAAGGGGCCCTGGAGGGGAGAATCGGAGGCTACACCTTC. The entire variable domain, with the rest obtained from reference TRBV15 and TRBJ1-2, is as follows: DAMVIQNPRYQVTQFGKPVTLSCSQTLNHNVMYWYQQKSSQAPKLLFHYYDKDFNNEADTPDNFQSRRPNTSFCFLDIRSPGLGDTAMYLCATSKGALEGRIGGYTFGSGTRLTVV.

As regards this clone: An end of the junction does not agree with germline; a read error may underlie this. This chain joins TRBV29-1 and TRBJ1-2; a possible D gene is TRBD1 (5 bases). From germline, CDR1 is SQVTM and CDR2 ANQGSEA. The CDR3 length is 11 residues. CDR3 nucleotides: TGCAGCGTTGACTTAGACAGATATAAACCCTTC. Residues: CSVDLDRYKPF.

CDR3 coding DNA: TGTGCCAGTACCGCCCTCCCCGGAAGGTCTGGCTACACCTTC. This sequence encodes CASTALPGRSGYTF. The chain has TRBV19 and TRBJ1-2; D remains unclear. This CDR3 is built from 14 residues. Trimming pared 7 bases from V and 7 bases from J, leaving 19 bases between. Germline assignment: CDR1 LNHDA and CDR2 SQIVND (reference sequence).

The chain joins TRBV5-6 to TRBJ1-2; D is uncertain. From germline, CDR1 is SGHDT and CDR2 YYEEEE. Trimming stripped 4 bases from V and 8 bases from J, with 12 bases between. This CDR3 has 12 residues. CDR3 sequence reads: CASSRKLRGYTF. Written as DNA, the CDR3 is TGTGCCAGCAGCCGTAAATTACGGGGCTACACCTTC.

The genes are TRBV6-1 and TRBJ1-5; no clear D. This CDR3 is 13 amino acids long. Trimming shortened V by 5 bases and J by 3 bases, and 8 bases separated the two germline ends. CDR1 is MNHNS, CDR2 SASEGT, per germline. The CDR3 spells CASSPEANQPQHF. CDR3 nucleotide sequence: TGTGCCAGCAGTCCCGAGGCCAATCAGCCCCAGCATTTT.

V gene TRBV14 combines with J gene TRBJ1-2, with D unclear. The CDR3 spans 15 residues. Trimming took off 0 bases at V and 2 bases at J, with 10 bases between the two ends. CDR1 is SGHDN, CDR2 FVKESK, per germline. CDR3 region: CASSQESEGNYGYTF. The CDR3 bases are TGTGCCAGCAGCCAAGAGAGCGAAGGAAACTATGGCTACACCTTC. The variable domain in full, completed from reference TRBV14 and TRBJ1-2, reads EAGVTQFPSHSVIEKGQTVTLRCDPISGHDNLYWYRRVMGKEIKFLLHFVKESKQDESGMPNNRFLAERTGGTYSTLKVQPAELEDSGVYFCASSQESEGNYGYTFGSGTRLTVV.

The chain is built from TRBV29-1 and TRBJ2-5; D ambiguous. Trimming removed 6 bases at V and 5 bases at J, with 13 bases between. Germline V gene lookup returns CDR1 SQVTM and CDR2 ANQGSEA. The CDR3 length is 12 residues. The CDR3 DNA is TGCAGCGTCGCACACCTAGAGGAGACCCAGTACTTC. Translating it yields CSVAHLEETQYF.

The rearrangement links TRBV27 to TRBJ1-1; 9 positions match TRBD1. V was clipped by 4 bases and J by 4 bases; unmatched bases: 10. Looked up from germline, CDR1 is MNHEY and CDR2 is SMNVEV (reference sequence). The CDR3 contains 16 residues. CDR3 loop: CASSSTGQGWGTEAFF. CDR3 nucleotides: TGTGCCAGCAGTTCAACGGGACAGGGCTGGGGCACTGAAGCTTTCTTT.

This clone was picked up one time. The chain has TRBV27 and TRBJ2-2; TRBD1 is a possible D gene (7 bases). This CDR3 comprises 15 residues. V lost 5 bases to trimming and J lost 3 bases, with 13 bases between them. CDR1 and CDR2 (germline): MNHEY, SMNVEV (reference sequence). The CDR3 reads CASSRQGLDTGELFF. CDR3 nucleotide sequence: TGTGCCAGCAGTAGACAGGGACTGGACACCGGGGAGCTGTTTTTT.